The T cell receptor (beta chain) described here comes from a study of CDR3 diversity in severe acne. V was cut by 0 bases and J by 3 bases, with 6 bases left in between. CDR3 length: 12 residues. Germline lookup yields CDR1 DFQATT and CDR2 SNEGSKA (reference sequence). TCRdb used MiXCR to reprocess the PCR reads, holding one entry per CDR3 protein. The data contain more than 85,000 distinct CDR3 sequences, roughly 51% of them singletons. The chain couples TRBV20-1 to TRBJ2-7, with D possibly being TRBD2 (6 bases). The TCR originated in a male donor with acne. The sequencing input was blood. The CDR3 DNA sequence: TGCAGTGCTAGAGAGACTAGCTACGAGCAGTACTTC. Its translation: CSARETSYEQYF.